The clone carrying this TCR beta chain was found many times. Its antigen is still unknown. Patients were left out if they had other autoimmune diseases, uncontrolled infections, pregnancy or lactation. Amplified material comprised TCR beta CDR3 regions derived from RNA transcripts. Second-round multiplex PCR came after a first-round RT-PCR that employed HTBI primers. One entry per CDR3 protein, called by TCRdb with MiXCR from the multiplex PCR reads. Among hundreds of thousands of distinct CDR3 sequences listed, 13% to 15% were seen once. This sample was taken from a study of Graves' ophthalmopathy and Graves' hyperthyroidism. Study-wide points: Classification of ophthalmopathy versus stable hyperthyroidism by a 13-signature model yielded about 90% sensitivity and 65% to 83% specificity.

CDR3 length: 15 residues. The V segment lost 2 bases and the J segment 6 bases; nucleotides outside the gene matches: 9. Germline CDR1 reads MGHRA; CDR2 reads YSYEKL. This sequence originates from a woman aged 25 to 39 with Graves' ophthalmopathy. The genes are TRBV4-1 and TRBJ1-2; 7 bases are shared with TRBD1. The sample comprised blood. The CDR3 is CASSQQTGFWHGYTF. The CDR3 region has the DNA TGCGCCAGCAGCCAACAGACAGGGTTTTGGCATGGCTACACCTTC.